These 32 T cell receptor beta chains share one sample of origin, sequenced in a study of blood T cells in healthy people across ages. A second roughly 7 to 12 cycle PCR used barcoded and J-beta primers. Using its own MiXCR run on the 5' RACE reads, TCRdb lists one record per CDR3 protein. Of 1.5 million to 2 million distinct CDR3 sequences listed, 40% to 55% are singletons. Sequenced material: blood. Source of these receptors: a woman aged 40 to 50 in good health.

The chain has TRBV20-1 and TRBJ1-2; no reliable D call. CDR3 length: 14 amino acids. With 1 base removed from V and 2 bases from J, the gap between germline ends came to 11 bases. Germline-derived CDR1 and CDR2 are DFQATT and SNEGSKA (reference sequence). The CDR3 DNA reads as TGCAGTGCTAGAGGGTCAGTAATCAACTATGGCTACACCTTC. This encodes CSARGSVINYGYTF.

This chain uses TRBV20-1 with TRBJ1-2, with TRBD1 matching over 10 bases. V gave up 6 bases and J gave up 4 bases; unmatched junction bases: 11. CDR3 length equals 15 residues. Germline V gene data show CDR1 as DFQATT and CDR2 as SNEGSKA (reference sequence). CDR3 amino acids: CSANSGTGAGYGYTF. CDR3 nucleotides: TGCAGTGCCAACTCGGGGACAGGGGCAGGCTATGGCTACACCTTC.

The chain combines TRBV4-3 with TRBJ2-4, with a tentative D call TRBD1 (6 bases). The germline V and J ends were trimmed by 5 bases and 0 bases, with 14 bases remaining between them. In germline, CDR1 is LGHNA, CDR2 YSLEER. The CDR3 spans 16 residues. The CDR3 DNA reads as TGCGCCAGCAGCTACAACAGGGATCTAGCCAAAAACATTCAGTACTTC. The encoded protein is CASSYNRDLAKNIQYF.

The rearrangement joins TRBV15 to TRBJ1-4, with D hard to call. Germline V lookup: CDR1 LNHNV, CDR2 YYDKDF (reference sequence). The CDR3 has 14 amino acids. V lost 6 bases, J lost 0 bases, and 8 bases lay in between. The CDR3 DNA sequence: TGTGCCACCAGGGGAAGATCAACTAATGAAAAACTGTTTTTT. This gives the protein CATRGRSTNEKLFF.

The rearrangement joins TRBV24-1 to TRBJ1-2; TRBD1 agrees at 8 bases. CDR1 is KGHDR, CDR2 SFDVKD, per germline. The junction had 11 bases not matched to a gene; V was cut back by 3 bases and J by 0 bases. CDR3 size: 18 residues. The CDR3 nucleotides read TGTGCCACCAGTGATCCCCGTAGCCGGGACAGGTCTAACTATGGCTACACCTTC. Translating gives CATSDPRSRDRSNYGYTF.

J is TRBJ2-7 and V is TRBV28, with 7 bases lining up with TRBD1. Germline CDR1 reads MDHEN; CDR2 reads SYDVKM. Germline trimming cut 7 bases from V and 1 base from J; bases unmatched to any gene: 7. The CDR3 spans 14 residues. The CDR3 reads CASIPGTESYEQYF. As DNA, the CDR3 is TGTGCCAGCATCCCAGGGACAGAATCCTACGAGCAGTACTTC. Full variable domain (missing parts from reference TRBV28 and TRBJ2-7): DVKVTQSSRYLVKRTGEKVFLECVQDMDHENMFWYRQDPGLGLRLIYFSYDVKMKEKGDIPEGYSVSREKKERFSLILESASTNQTSMYLCASIPGTESYEQYFGPGTRLTVT.

This clonotype has only a few counts. The chain links TRBV29-1 to TRBJ1-2; 9 bases agree with TRBD1. Trimming removed 7 bases from V and 8 bases from J; junction bases left unmatched: 14. The CDR3 extends over 14 amino acids. Germline V gene lookup returns CDR1 SQVTM and CDR2 ANQGSEA. CDR3 region: CSDTGTGYWEGYTF. CDR3 nucleotide sequence: TGCAGCGATACCGGGACAGGGTACTGGGAAGGCTACACCTTC.

The rearrangement uses TRBV5-1 and TRBJ2-2, with 8 bases that match TRBD2. The CDR3 runs to 16 residues. Trimming cost V 1 base and J 6 bases; bases outside gene matches: 8. Germline-derived CDR1 and CDR2 are SGHRS and YFSETQ. The CDR3 sequence: CASSLPRGGSSGELFF. DNA of the CDR3: TGCGCCAGCAGCTTGCCCCGGGGGGGCTCATCCGGGGAGCTGTTTTTT. Complete variable domain (other parts from reference TRBV5-1 and TRBJ2-2): KAGVTQTPRYLIKTRGQQVTLSCSPISGHRSVSWYQQTPGQGLQFLFEYFSETQRNKGNFPGRFSGRQFSNSRSEMNVSTLELGDSALYLCASSLPRGGSSGELFFGEGSRLTVL.

The gene calls are TRBV7-9 and TRBJ1-4; the match to TRBD1 covers 7 bases. The V gene end was trimmed by 4 bases and the J gene end by 8 bases; junction bases not matched to a gene: 7. The CDR3 is 14 amino acids. Germline lookup yields CDR1 SEHNR and CDR2 FQNEAQ (reference sequence). The CDR3 region has the DNA TGTGCCAGCAGCTCCGACAGGGCTGACGAAAAACTGTTTTTT. Protein sequence: CASSSDRADEKLFF.

The chain combines TRBV6-2 or TRBV6-3 with TRBJ1-5; a possible D gene is TRBD1 (5 bases). Trimming left V 7 bases short and J 11 bases short, with 18 bases between. Germline values: CDR1 MNHEY, CDR2 SVGEGT. CDR3 size: 13 residues. The CDR3 protein is CASIRDGQGAQHF. The CDR3 DNA follows: TGTGCCAGCATCCGGGACGGCCAAGGTGCCCAGCATTTT.

The chain links TRBV6-2 or TRBV6-3 to TRBJ1-4; D is ambiguous. The CDR3 spans 17 residues. CDR1 and CDR2 (germline): MNHEY, SVGEGT. The germline V and J ends were trimmed by 3 bases and 0 bases, with 14 bases remaining between them. CDR3 loop: CASSYSEAETTNEKLFF. Here the CDR3 DNA reads TGTGCCAGCAGTTATAGCGAAGCGGAGACAACTAATGAAAAACTGTTTTTT.

A few counts support this clonotype. This chain connects TRBV28 to TRBJ2-5; no definite D call. Near its end, the DNA agrees better with TRBJ2-7, so the J call may be wrong. This CDR3 is 12 amino acids long. Germline V gene lookup returns CDR1 MDHEN and CDR2 SYDVKM. This CDR3 reads CASRSLGDEQYF. DNA of the CDR3: TGTGCCAGCAGATCCCTTGGGGACGAGCAGTACTTC.

This clonotype has only a few counts. This chain connects TRBV20-1 to TRBJ2-7, with D hard to call. The CDR3 extends over 11 amino acids. CDR1 is DFQATT and CDR2 is SNEGSKA in the germline V gene (reference sequence). In DNA, the CDR3 is TGCGCCCATAGGTCCGCCTACGAGCAGTACTTC. Protein product: CAHRSAYEQYF.

This clonotype was recorded a few times. V is TRBV5-6 and J is TRBJ2-4, with 8 bases identical to TRBD1. CDR1 and CDR2 (germline): SGHDT, YYEEEE. V shed 3 bases and J 6 bases; nucleotides not matched to a gene: 17. The CDR3 consists of 18 residues. The DNA of the CDR3 is TGTGCCAGCAGCTCCTCTCGACAGGGGATGTATGTGAGAAACATTCAGTACTTC. It is translated as CASSSSRQGMYVRNIQYF.

This chain connects TRBV12-3 or TRBV12-4 to TRBJ2-5, with 12 bases fitting TRBD2. Unmatched junction bases numbered 11, after V lost 1 base and J lost 5 bases. The CDR3 is made up of 18 amino acids. CDR3 in amino acids: CASSLERTSGVSTETQYF. The CDR3 DNA sequence: TGTGCCAGCAGTTTAGAGAGGACTAGCGGGGTCAGTACGGAGACCCAGTACTTC.

This chain joins TRBV10-3 and TRBJ2-2, with TRBD1 identical over 8 bases. This CDR3 has 13 amino acids. V was pared by 4 bases and J by 5 bases, with 0 bases of the junction left unmatched. The germline gives CDR1 ENHRY, CDR2 SYGVKD. The CDR3 nucleotides read TGTGCCATCAGTGGACAGGGGACCGGGGAGCTGTTTTTT. Its protein is CAISGQGTGELFF.

This clonotype has just a few counts. The chain carries TRBV11-1 and TRBJ2-5; no definite D call. V was trimmed by 3 bases and J by 2 bases, leaving 16 bases between them. Germline CDR1 SGHAT, CDR2 FQDESV (reference sequence). The CDR3 totals 16 residues. The CDR3 DNA reads as TGTGCCAGCAGCTTTAATTCAAGGGTCATTCAAGAGACCCAGTACTTC. It codes for CASSFNSRVIQETQYF.

The rearrangement links TRBV7-8 to TRBJ1-5, with D possibly matching TRBD1 (6 bases). Trimming left V 5 bases short and J 6 bases short, with 17 bases between. This CDR3 is 15 amino acids long. CDR1 is SGHVS, CDR2 FQNEAQ, per germline. CDR3 protein: CASSPGRGNFQPQHF. Written as DNA, the CDR3 is TGTGCCAGCAGCCCTGGTAGGGGGAACTTTCAGCCCCAGCATTTT.

The chain recombines TRBV6-1 with TRBJ1-2, with a possible D match to TRBD1 (5 bases). From germline, CDR1 is MNHNS and CDR2 SASEGT. CDR3 size: 16 residues. V gave up 6 bases and J gave up 1 base, with 18 bases separating them. In DNA, the CDR3 is TGTGCCAGCAGAACCGGGACCGGCGTTATTAACTATGGCTACACCTTC. Translating gives CASRTGTGVINYGYTF.

The sample holds a few counts of this clonotype. This chain joins TRBV24-1 and TRBJ2-1, with D possibly TRBD2 on 5 matching bases. CDR3 length equals 13 residues. Germline loops: CDR1 KGHDR, CDR2 SFDVKD. Trimming shortened V by 6 bases and J by 0 bases, and 5 bases separated the two germline ends. The DNA for the CDR3 is TGTGCCACCAGTCGGGGCTCCTACAATGAGCAGTTCTTC. Encoded protein: CATSRGSYNEQFF.

This clonotype was seen a few times. The genes are TRBV6-6 and TRBJ2-7, with D uncertain. The CDR3 has 14 residues. The V end lost 6 bases, the J end lost 2 bases, and 14 bases lay between the germline ends. CDR1 and CDR2 (germline): MNHNY, SVGAGI (reference sequence). For the CDR3, the DNA is TGTGCCAGCAGGTTCGGAGACGGAGCCTACGAGCAGTACTTC. Translated: CASRFGDGAYEQYF.

V and J are TRBV6-2 or TRBV6-3 and TRBJ2-7; TRBD2 matches at 7 bases. Trimming at V came to 2 bases and at J to 3 bases, leaving 4 bases not matched to a gene. This CDR3 is built from 14 residues. CDR1 and CDR2 (germline): MNHEY, SVGEGT. This CDR3 is CASSYGASGYEQYF. The CDR3 DNA is TGTGCCAGCAGTTACGGGGCTAGCGGCTACGAGCAGTACTTC.

Turning to this clonotype: An end of the junction does not agree with germline; a read error may underlie this. This sequence joins TRBV14 and TRBJ2-1, with D perhaps matching TRBD1 or TRBD2 (5 bases each). The CDR3 runs to 15 residues. Germline V gives CDR1 SGHDN, CDR2 FVKESK. CDR3 in amino acids: CASSQLVGRNNEQFF. The DNA for the CDR3 is TGTGCCAGCAGCCAACTTGTGGGACGTAACAATGAACAGTTCTTC. The full variable domain, in which reference TRBV14 and TRBJ2-1 provide the parts outside the CDR3, is EAGVTQFPSHSVIEKGQTVTLRCDPISGHDNLYWYRRVMGKEIKFLLHFVKESKQDESGMPNNRFLAERTGGTYSTLKVQPAELEDSGVYFCASSQLVGRNNEQFFGPGTRLTVL.

This clonotype appeared a few times. The gene calls are TRBV5-1 and TRBJ2-6; D might be TRBD1 or TRBD2, each matching 5 bases. Trimming took off 0 bases at V and 0 bases at J, with 13 bases between the two ends. The CDR3 sequence is 18 residues long. Per the germline V gene, CDR1 is SGHRS and CDR2 is YFSETQ. CDR3 residues: CASSLATVRGSGANVLTF. In DNA form, the CDR3 reads TGCGCCAGCAGCTTGGCCACGGTGAGGGGCTCTGGGGCCAACGTCCTGACTTTC.

V gene TRBV11-2 combines with J gene TRBJ2-2, with D perhaps matching TRBD1 (6 bases). This CDR3 contains 13 residues. Per the germline V gene, CDR1 is SGHAT and CDR2 is FQNNGV. The V gene lost 4 bases and the J gene lost 7 bases, with 10 bases spanning the gap. The DNA for the CDR3 is TGTGCCAGCAGCTACAGGGCTGGCGGGGAGCTGTTTTTT. Its protein product is CASSYRAGGELFF. The whole variable domain, remainder taken from reference TRBV11-2 and TRBJ2-2, is EAGVAQSPRYKIIEKRQSVAFWCNPISGHATLYWYQQILGQGPKLLIQFQNNGVVDDSQLPKDRFSAERLKGVDSTLKIQPAKLEDSAVYLCASSYRAGGELFFGEGSRLTVL.

This clonotype occurred once. This sequence joins TRBV5-1 and TRBJ2-1, with a tentative D call TRBD2 (5 bases). The J call may be incorrect, as the DNA end agrees better with TRBJ2-7. The germline V gene encodes CDR1 SGHRS and CDR2 YFSETQ. The CDR3 sequence is 16 residues long. The CDR3 DNA follows: TGCGCCAGCAGCCCCTTTGGCGGGTTCGGGATCAATGAGCAGTACTTC. Amino acids: CASSPFGGFGINEQYF.

A few counts support this clonotype. The rearrangement joins TRBV12-3 or TRBV12-4 to TRBJ2-7; TRBD1 matches 7 bases. The CDR3 is made up of 15 amino acids. With 1 base clipped from V and 5 bases from J, the junction kept 8 bases outside the gene matches. The CDR3 DNA reads TGTGCCAGCAGTTTAGAGGGGGCGCTTCTCCACGAGCAGTACTTC. Translation: CASSLEGALLHEQYF.

Here the CDR3 DNA reads TGTGCCAGCAGCCGAAGGAGAGGTTCTGCCCTTGATAGCTACACCTTC. It yields the protein CASSRRRGSALDSYTF. V usage is TRBV6-5 and J usage is TRBJ1-2; no clear D. Trimming removed 6 bases from V and 9 bases from J, with 26 bases in between. CDR1 is MNHEY, CDR2 SVGAGI, per germline. This CDR3 is built from 16 residues.

This clonotype has more than one count but fewer than ten. The rearrangement joins TRBV7-2 to TRBJ2-1; unclear D gene. Looked up from germline, CDR1 is SGHTA and CDR2 is FQGNSA. The V gene lost 1 base and the J gene lost 9 bases, with 13 bases spanning the gap. The CDR3 has 14 residues. The CDR3 nucleotides read TGTGCCAGCAGCTTAGTAGCATACGAGGCTGAGCAGTTCTTC. It encodes CASSLVAYEAEQFF.

This clonotype has more than one count but fewer than ten. The rearrangement uses TRBV4-2 and TRBJ2-4, with 7 bases identical to TRBD1. The CDR3 totals 17 residues. J was trimmed by 0 bases and V by 0 bases; bases with no gene match: 5. From germline, CDR1 is LGHNA and CDR2 YNFKEQ. CDR3 amino acids: CASSQENAGGAKNIQYF. As DNA, the CDR3 is TGTGCCAGCAGCCAAGAGAACGCAGGGGGAGCCAAAAACATTCAGTACTTC.

The chain is built from TRBV4-3 and TRBJ2-5, with D possibly TRBD1 on 5 matching bases. The germline gives CDR1 LGHNA, CDR2 YSLEER. V lost 0 bases to trimming and J lost 9 bases, with 20 bases between them. CDR3 length: 16 amino acids. For the CDR3, the DNA is TGCGCCAGCAGCCAAGATCCCGCAGGGCCCTCTGGCCCCCAGTACTTC. Translation gives CASSQDPAGPSGPQYF.

The chain links TRBV7-8 to TRBJ1-1; perhaps TRBD1 as D (5 bases). Germline-derived CDR1 and CDR2 are SGHVS and FQNEAQ. V lost 1 base, J lost 2 bases, and 17 bases lay in between. There are 17 residues in the CDR3. For the CDR3, the DNA is TGTGCCAGCAGCTTAGGATGGGGGGGGGTAACAAACACTGAAGCTTTCTTT. It encodes CASSLGWGGVTNTEAFF.